A selection of T cell receptor beta chains follows, all from one sample in a study of T cell changes during pregnancy in multiple sclerosis. Only in-frame clones appear in the TCRdb table, and some are missing; sequencing was by immunoSEQ multiplex PCR. The table has approximately 25,000 clones, more than 75% seen once. This sample comprised CD4+ T cells from peripheral blood mononuclear cells, obtained in the first trimester of pregnancy. Source of these receptors: a female donor in good health, enrolled as a control in a pregnancy study. The CDR3 runs from the conserved cysteine through the conserved F or W. A D gene is named only where the DNA matches it firmly. Size is stated for part of the rows, as once, few or many counts, or as a class when the clone is expanded.

d_call | j_call | v_call | clone_size | cdr3_aa | cdr3_nt
. | TRBJ2-1 | TRBV6-1 | . | CASTGVIRYNEQFF | TGTGCCAGCACCGGTGTAATTCGATACAATGAGCAGTTCTTC
TRBD1 | TRBJ1-4 | TRBV2 | . | CASRTQGSTNEKLFF | TGTGCCAGCAGAACACAGGGGTCAACTAATGAAAAACTGTTTTTT
. | TRBJ2-7 | TRBV5-4 | . | CASSTGTLSSYEQYF | TGTGCCAGCAGTACGGGGACTCTCAGCTCCTACGAGCAGTACTTC
. | TRBJ1-1 | TRBV19 | . | CASSIDEASSEAFF | TGTGCCAGTAGTATAGATGAGGCATCGTCTGAAGCTTTCTTT
. | TRBJ2-3 | TRBV27 | . | CASSLSQLADTQYF | TGTGCCAGCAGTTTATCGCAACTCGCAGATACGCAGTATTTT
TRBD1 | TRBJ1-1 | TRBV6-1 | . | CASKTGAETAFF | TGTGCCTCCAAAACAGGGGCTGAGACAGCTTTCTTT
. | TRBJ1-1 | TRBV11-2 | . | CASSQQTQAFF | TGTGCCAGCAGCCAACAAACCCAAGCTTTCTTT
. | TRBJ2-1 | TRBV2 | . | CATRGTSNEQFF | TGTGCCACCCGGGGTACGAGCAATGAGCAGTTCTTC
TRBD2 | TRBJ2-5 | TRBV2 | . | CARKTSTQETQYF | TGTGCCAGGAAGACTAGCACCCAAGAGACCCAGTACTTC
. | TRBJ1-1 | TRBV21-1 | . | CASSKEWGSHARGTEAFF | TGTGCCAGCAGCAAAGAGTGGGGTTCCCACGCTCGGGGCACTGAAGCTTTCTTT
. | TRBJ1-6 | TRBV5-1 | . | CASSRRGSDSPLHF | TGCGCCAGCAGCCGGCGGGGGTCTGATTCACCCCTCCACTTT
TRBD1 | TRBJ1-1 | TRBV2 | . | CASRPTGGTEAFF | TGTGCCAGCAGACCCACAGGGGGCACTGAAGCTTTCTTT
. | TRBJ2-3 | TRBV7-9 | . | CASTNFRGGHTDTQYF | TGTGCCAGCACCAATTTTAGGGGGGGGCACACAGATACGCAGTATTTT
. | TRBJ2-3 | TRBV10-3 | . | CAISDGTSSGDTQYF | TGTGCCATCAGTGATGGAACTAGCAGTGGAGATACGCAGTATTTT
TRBD1 | TRBJ1-1 | TRBV7-9 | . | CASSLDIRGRDEAFF | TGTGCCAGCAGCCTAGACATAAGGGGGCGGGATGAAGCTTTCTTT
. | TRBJ2-1 | TRBV5-6 | . | CASSNTRGGNEQFF | TGTGCCAGCAGCAACACCAGGGGTGGGAATGAGCAGTTCTTC
. | TRBJ1-5 | TRBV9 | . | CASSPDAGGQPQHF | TGTGCCAGCAGCCCAGACGCCGGGGGTCAGCCCCAGCATTTT
. | TRBJ1-2 | TRBV7-2 | . | CASSRPQDPGYGYTF | TGTGCCAGCAGCCGTCCGCAGGATCCCGGCTATGGCTACACCTTC
TRBD2 | TRBJ2-2 | TRBV30 | once | CAWVSGGSGELFF | TGTGCCTGGGTTAGCGGGGGCTCCGGGGAGCTGTTTTTT
. | TRBJ2-1 | TRBV19 | . | CASSYGGVGSNEQFF | TGTGCCAGTAGTTACGGGGGAGTGGGGTCCAATGAGCAGTTCTTC
TRBD1 | TRBJ1-5 | TRBV19 | . | CASSSGGGRSQPQHF | TGTGCCAGTAGCTCAGGGGGTGGCAGGAGTCAGCCCCAGCATTTT
TRBD1 | TRBJ1-4 | TRBV4-1 | . | CASNRGNEKLFF | TGCGCCAGCAACAGGGGAAATGAAAAACTGTTTTTT
. | TRBJ1-3 | TRBV6-1 | . | CASSDRPFSGNTIYF | TGTGCCAGCAGTGACAGGCCGTTCTCTGGAAACACCATATATTTT
TRBD2 | TRBJ2-5 | TRBV11-2 | . | CASRLAGGETQYF | TGTGCCAGCAGACTAGCGGGGGGGGAGACCCAGTACTTC